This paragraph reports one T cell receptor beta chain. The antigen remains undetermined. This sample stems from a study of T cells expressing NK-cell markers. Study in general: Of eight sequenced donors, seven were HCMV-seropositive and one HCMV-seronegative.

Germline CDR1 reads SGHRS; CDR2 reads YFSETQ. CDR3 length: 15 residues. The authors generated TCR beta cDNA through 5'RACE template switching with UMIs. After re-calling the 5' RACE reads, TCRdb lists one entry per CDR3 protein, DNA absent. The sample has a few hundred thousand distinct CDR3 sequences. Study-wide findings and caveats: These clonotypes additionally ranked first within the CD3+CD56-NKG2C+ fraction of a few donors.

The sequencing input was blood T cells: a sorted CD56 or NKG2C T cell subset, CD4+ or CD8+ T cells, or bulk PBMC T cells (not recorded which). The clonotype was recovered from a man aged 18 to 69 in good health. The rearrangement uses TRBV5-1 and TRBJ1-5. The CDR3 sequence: CASSPQGEVDQPQHF.